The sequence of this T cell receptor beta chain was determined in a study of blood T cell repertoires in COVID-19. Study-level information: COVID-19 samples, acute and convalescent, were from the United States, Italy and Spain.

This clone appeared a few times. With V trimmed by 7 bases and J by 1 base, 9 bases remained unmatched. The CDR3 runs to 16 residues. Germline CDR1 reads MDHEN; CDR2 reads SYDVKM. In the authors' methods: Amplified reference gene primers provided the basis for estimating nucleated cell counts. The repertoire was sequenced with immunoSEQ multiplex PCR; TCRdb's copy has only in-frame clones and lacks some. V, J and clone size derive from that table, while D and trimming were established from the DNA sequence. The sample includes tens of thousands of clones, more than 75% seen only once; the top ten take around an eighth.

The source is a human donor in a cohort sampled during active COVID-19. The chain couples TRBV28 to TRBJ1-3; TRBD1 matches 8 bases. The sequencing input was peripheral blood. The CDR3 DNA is TGTGCCAGCACGGGGAACAGGGGGAATTCTGGAAACACCATATATTTT. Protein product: CASTGNRGNSGNTIYF.